This section outlines one T cell receptor (beta chain) sequence together with its context. For the second PCR, which ran for about 6 to 11 cycles, a sample-barcoded 5' primer and a J-beta primer mix were used. TCRdb reprocessed the 5' RACE reads with MiXCR, giving one entry per CDR3 protein. In the table there are roughly 700,000 distinct CDR3 sequences, approximately 31% of which are singletons. Every sample gave at least 6 micrograms of total RNA when it was extracted. Losses at the gene ends were 4 bases for V and 3 bases for J; bases not matched to a gene: 8. CDR3 length: 15 residues. This specimen belongs to a study of blood T cells in healthy people across ages.

The sequence derives from an elderly woman in good health. This chain links TRBV12-3 or TRBV12-4 with TRBJ1-1, with 7 bases matching TRBD1. The specimen sequenced was blood. The CDR3 coding sequence is TGTGCCAGCAGTTCGACAGGGTGGTCGTACACTGAAGCTTTCTTT. As protein: CASSSTGWSYTEAFF.